This T cell receptor (beta chain) derives from a study of Graves' ophthalmopathy and Graves' hyperthyroidism. TCR beta CDR3 amplification used RNA transcripts. HTBI primers were used in a first-round RT-PCR, which preceded a second-round multiplex PCR. TCRdb redid the calling of the multiplex PCR reads with MiXCR, one entry per CDR3 protein. This table holds 400,000 to 450,000 distinct CDR3 sequences, around 20% found once. Germline loops: CDR1 DFQATT, CDR2 SNEGSKA (reference sequence). The CDR3 has 13 residues. V was cut by 7 bases and J by 1 base, with 14 bases left in between. This sequence joins TRBV20-1 and TRBJ2-7; the D gene is possibly TRBD1 (6 bases). The clonotype originates from a woman in her late teens or twenties with stable Graves' hyperthyroidism. The sequenced material came from peripheral blood. The CDR3 sequence: CSGRGRGSYEQYF. Here the CDR3 DNA reads TGCAGTGGCCGGGGCAGGGGATCCTACGAGCAGTACTTC.